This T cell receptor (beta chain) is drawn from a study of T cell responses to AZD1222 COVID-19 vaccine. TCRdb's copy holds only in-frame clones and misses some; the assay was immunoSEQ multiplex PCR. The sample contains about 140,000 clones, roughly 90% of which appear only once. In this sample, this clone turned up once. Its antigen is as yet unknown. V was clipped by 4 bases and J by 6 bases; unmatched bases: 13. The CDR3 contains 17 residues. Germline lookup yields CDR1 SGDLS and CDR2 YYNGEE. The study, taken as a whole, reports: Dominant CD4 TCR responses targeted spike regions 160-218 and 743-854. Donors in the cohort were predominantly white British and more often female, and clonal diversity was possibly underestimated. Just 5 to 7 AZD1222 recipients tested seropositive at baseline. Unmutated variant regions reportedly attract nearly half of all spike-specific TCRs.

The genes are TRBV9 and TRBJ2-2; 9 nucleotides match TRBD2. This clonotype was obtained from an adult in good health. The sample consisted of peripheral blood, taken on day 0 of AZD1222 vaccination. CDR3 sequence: CASSPRGAGGPAGELFF. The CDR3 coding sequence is TGTGCCAGCAGCCCCAGGGGGGCGGGGGGGCCTGCCGGGGAGCTGTTTTTT. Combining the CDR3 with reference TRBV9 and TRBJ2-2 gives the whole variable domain DSGVTQTPKHLITATGQRVTLRCSPRSGDLSVYWYQQSLDQGLQFLIQYYNGEERAKGNILERFSAQQFPDLHSELNLSSLELGDSALYFCASSPRGAGGPAGELFFGEGSRLTVL.